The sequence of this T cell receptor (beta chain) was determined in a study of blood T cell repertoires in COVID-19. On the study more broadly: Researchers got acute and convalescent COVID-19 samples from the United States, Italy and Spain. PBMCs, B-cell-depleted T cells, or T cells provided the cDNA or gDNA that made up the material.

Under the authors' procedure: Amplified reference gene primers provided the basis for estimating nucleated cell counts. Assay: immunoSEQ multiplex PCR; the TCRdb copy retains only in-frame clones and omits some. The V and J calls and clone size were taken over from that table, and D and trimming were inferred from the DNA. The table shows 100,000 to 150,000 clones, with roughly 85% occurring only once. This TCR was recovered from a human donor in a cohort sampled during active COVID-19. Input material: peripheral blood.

The CDR3 region has the DNA TGTGCCAGCAGTTCCATACTGGACAGGGGCTCTGGGGCCAACGTCCTGACTTTC. It codes for CASSSILDRGSGANVLTF. V usage is TRBV27 and J usage is TRBJ2-6, with 9 bases that match TRBD1. The CDR3 runs 18 residues. The V gene end was trimmed by 4 bases and the J gene end by 0 bases; junction bases not matched to a gene: 7. The germline gives CDR1 MNHEY, CDR2 SMNVEV (reference sequence).